These 11 T cell receptor beta chains were all obtained from the same sample, sequenced in a study of blood T cell repertoires in COVID-19. The assay was immunoSEQ multiplex PCR, and TCRdb's table has in-frame clones only and misses some. The sample comprises under 150,000 clones, around 83% of which are singletons, and approximately 6.3% rests with the top ten. The sequencing sample was made of peripheral blood. The receptors shown here come from a man older than 75 with active or convalescent COVID-19.

The chain couples TRBV7-9 to TRBJ1-4; 9 nucleotides agree with TRBD1. V was pared by 8 bases and J by 12 bases, with 10 bases of the junction left unmatched. The CDR3 sequence is 13 residues long. Germline V gives CDR1 SEHNR, CDR2 FQNEAQ (reference sequence). The CDR3 region is CASHRGLSEELFF. CDR3 bases: TGTGCCAGCCACAGGGGGCTTTCGGAGGAACTGTTTTTT. The full variable domain, rest sourced from reference TRBV7-9 and TRBJ1-4, is DTGVSQNPRHKITKRGQNVTFRCDPISEHNRLYWYRQTLGQGPEFLTYFQNEAQLEKSRLLSDRFSAERPKGSFSTLEIQRTEQGDSAMYLCASHRGLSEELFFGSGTQLSVL.

The chain links TRBV10-3 to TRBJ2-5; D not resolved. V lost 8 bases and J 2 bases, leaving 12 bases between the germline ends. The germline V gene has CDR1 ENHRY and CDR2 SYGVKD. The CDR3 is made up of 13 amino acids. CDR3 DNA: TGTGCCATCCAGTCGTCCCCGCAAGAGACCCAGTACTTC. Its protein product is CAIQSSPQETQYF.

Only one count was recorded for this clone. V and J are TRBV7-9 and TRBJ2-7; 9 nucleotides line up with TRBD1. This CDR3 region has 16 residues. With V trimmed by 4 bases and J by 2 bases, 9 bases remained unmatched. Looked up from germline, CDR1 is SEHNR and CDR2 is FQNEAQ (reference sequence). The CDR3 protein is CASSSGGGTGPYEQYF. CDR3 DNA: TGTGCCAGCAGCTCAGGGGGTGGGACAGGGCCCTACGAGCAGTACTTC.

This clone was observed a single time. The DNA for the CDR3 is TGTGCCAGCAGCCCGGGACTAGCGGGGGTAGGCTCCTACGAGCAGTACTTC. Translating it yields CASSPGLAGVGSYEQYF. The chain recombines TRBV9 with TRBJ2-7; TRBD2 aligns across 14 bases. CDR3 length equals 17 residues. The ends lost 4 bases at V and 0 bases at J; junction bases unmatched: 6. Germline V lookup: CDR1 SGDLS, CDR2 YYNGEE.

This chain links TRBV7-3 with TRBJ2-1; 13 bases align to TRBD2. The CDR3 covers 14 residues. Germline V lookup: CDR1 SGHTA, CDR2 FQGTGA. V shed 4 bases and J 8 bases; nucleotides not matched to a gene: 2. DNA of the CDR3: TGTGCCAGCAGCTCCGGACTAGCGGGGGATGAGCAGTTCTTC. Its translation: CASSSGLAGDEQFF.

The chain recombines TRBV2 with TRBJ2-7, with D hard to call. Germline CDR1 is SNHLY and CDR2 is FYNNEI. The V end was cut by 7 bases, the J end by 3 bases, with 10 bases between. The CDR3 consists of 12 residues. In DNA form, the CDR3 reads TGTGCCAGCATGGCTAGAAACTACGAGCAGTACTTC. Translation gives CASMARNYEQYF.

V is TRBV27 and J is TRBJ2-7; 9 nucleotides agree with TRBD1. This CDR3 spans 14 amino acids. The junction had 1 base not matched to a gene; V was cut back by 2 bases and J by 2 bases. The V gene's germline CDR1 is MNHEY and CDR2 SMNVEV (reference sequence). CDR3 nucleotide sequence: TGTGCCAGCAGTTTAGACAGGGGGGCCTACGAGCAGTACTTC. Residues: CASSLDRGAYEQYF.

V usage is TRBV7-9 and J usage is TRBJ2-1; D is ambiguous. Germline values: CDR1 SEHNR, CDR2 FQNEAQ (reference sequence). The CDR3 is 17 residues long. The V and J ends lost 0 bases and 0 bases respectively, with 12 bases between them. The CDR3 sequence is CASSLALGLSSYNEQFF. DNA of the CDR3: TGTGCCAGCAGCTTAGCGCTCGGGTTAAGCTCCTACAATGAGCAGTTCTTC.

The chain combines TRBV10-3 with TRBJ1-1; possible D gene TRBD1, 6 bases. In germline, CDR1 is ENHRY, CDR2 SYGVKD. Trimming stripped 6 bases from V and 5 bases from J, with 13 bases between. The CDR3 has 13 residues. In DNA, the CDR3 is TGTGCCATCAGCGAAAAGGGGGTAACTGAAGCTTTCTTT. Translated, it gives CAISEKGVTEAFF.

The chain carries TRBV18 and TRBJ1-2; D is uncertain. Trimming pared 6 bases from V and 2 bases from J, leaving 22 bases between. The CDR3 totals 17 residues. The V gene's germline CDR1 is KGHSH and CDR2 LQKENI. CDR3 DNA sequence: TGTGCCAGCTCCCAAAACCGAGAGGTCTCGCTAAACTATGGCTACACCTTC. This translates into CASSQNREVSLNYGYTF.

CDR3 DNA: TGTGCCAGCAGTTCTACCGAACGGGGTAAGCAGTTCTTC. As protein: CASSSTERGKQFF. The chain couples TRBV2 to TRBJ2-1; perhaps TRBD2 as D (5 bases). The CDR3 runs to 13 residues. Trimming stripped 5 bases from V and 11 bases from J, with 16 bases between. CDR1 and CDR2 from the germline V gene are SNHLY and FYNNEI.